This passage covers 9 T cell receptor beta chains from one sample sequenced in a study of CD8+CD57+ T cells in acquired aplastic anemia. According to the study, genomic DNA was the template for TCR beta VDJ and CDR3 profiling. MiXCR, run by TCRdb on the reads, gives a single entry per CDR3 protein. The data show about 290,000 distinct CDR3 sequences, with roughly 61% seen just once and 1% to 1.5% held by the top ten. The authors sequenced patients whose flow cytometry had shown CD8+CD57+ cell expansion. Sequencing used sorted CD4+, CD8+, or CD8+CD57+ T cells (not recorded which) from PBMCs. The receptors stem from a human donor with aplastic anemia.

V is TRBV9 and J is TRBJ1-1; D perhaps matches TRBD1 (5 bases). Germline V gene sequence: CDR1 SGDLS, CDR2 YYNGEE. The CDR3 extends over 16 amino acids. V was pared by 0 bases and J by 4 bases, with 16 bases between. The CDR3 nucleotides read TGTGCCAGCAGCGTAGGCCCCACAGGCTTGGGCACTGAAGCTTTCTTT. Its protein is CASSVGPTGLGTEAFF. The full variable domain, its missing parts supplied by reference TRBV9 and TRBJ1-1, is DSGVTQTPKHLITATGQRVTLRCSPRSGDLSVYWYQQSLDQGLQFLIQYYNGEERAKGNILERFSAQQFPDLHSELNLSSLELGDSALYFCASSVGPTGLGTEAFFGQGTRLTVV.

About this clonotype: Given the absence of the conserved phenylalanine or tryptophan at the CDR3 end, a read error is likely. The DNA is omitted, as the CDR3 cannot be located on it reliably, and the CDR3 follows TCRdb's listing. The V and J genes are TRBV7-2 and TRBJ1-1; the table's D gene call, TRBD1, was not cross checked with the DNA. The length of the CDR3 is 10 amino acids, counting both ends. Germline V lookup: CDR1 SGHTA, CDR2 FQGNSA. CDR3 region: CASSPGGAGY.

The CDR3 DNA is TGTGCCAGCAGCGCCCAGGAAACGGGGGCCAACGTCCTGACTTTC. This gives the protein CASSAQETGANVLTF. The V gene is TRBV9, the J gene TRBJ2-6; the D is unclear. CDR3 length equals 15 residues. In germline, CDR1 is SGDLS, CDR2 YYNGEE. Trimming took 3 bases from V and 4 from J, leaving 11 bases between them.

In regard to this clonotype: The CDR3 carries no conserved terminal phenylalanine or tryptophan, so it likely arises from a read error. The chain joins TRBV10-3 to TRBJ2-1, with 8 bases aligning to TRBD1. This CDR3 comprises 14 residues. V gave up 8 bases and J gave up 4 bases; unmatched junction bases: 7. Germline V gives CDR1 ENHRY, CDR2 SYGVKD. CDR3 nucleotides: TGTGCCATCCGACCGGGACAGGAATACAATGAGCAGTTCCTC. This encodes CAIRPGQEYNEQFL.

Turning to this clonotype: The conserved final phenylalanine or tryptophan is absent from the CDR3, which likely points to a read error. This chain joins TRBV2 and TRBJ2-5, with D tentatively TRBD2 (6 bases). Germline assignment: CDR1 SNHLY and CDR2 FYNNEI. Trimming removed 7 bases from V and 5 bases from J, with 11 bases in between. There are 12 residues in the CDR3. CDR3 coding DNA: TGTGCCAGCAAGGGAGGATTTGAGACCCAGTACTAC. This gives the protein CASKGGFETQYY.

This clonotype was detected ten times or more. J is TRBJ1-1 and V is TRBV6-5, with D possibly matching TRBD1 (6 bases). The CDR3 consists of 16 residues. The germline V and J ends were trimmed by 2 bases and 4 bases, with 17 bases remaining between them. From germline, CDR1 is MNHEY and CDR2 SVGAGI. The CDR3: CASSYGQPRGSTEAFF. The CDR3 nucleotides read TGTGCCAGCAGTTACGGACAGCCTAGGGGGAGCACTGAAGCTTTCTTT.

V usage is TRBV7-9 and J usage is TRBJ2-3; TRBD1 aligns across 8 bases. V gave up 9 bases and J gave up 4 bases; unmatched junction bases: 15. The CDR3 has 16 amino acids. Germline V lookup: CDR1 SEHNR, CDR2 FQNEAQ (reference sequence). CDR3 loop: CASSTTGTGLPDTQYF. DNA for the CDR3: TGTGCCAGTAGTACTACCGGGACAGGTCTCCCAGATACGCAGTATTTT. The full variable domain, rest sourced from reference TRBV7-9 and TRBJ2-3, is DTGVSQNPRHKITKRGQNVTFRCDPISEHNRLYWYRQTLGQGPEFLTYFQNEAQLEKSRLLSDRFSAERPKGSFSTLEIQRTEQGDSAMYLCASSTTGTGLPDTQYFGPGTRLTVL.

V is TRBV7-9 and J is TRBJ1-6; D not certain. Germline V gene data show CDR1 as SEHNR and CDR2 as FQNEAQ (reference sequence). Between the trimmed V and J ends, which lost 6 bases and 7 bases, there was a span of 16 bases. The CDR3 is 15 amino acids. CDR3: CASRGFSIGNSPLHF. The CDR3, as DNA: TGTGCCAGCAGAGGGTTTTCGATAGGGAATTCACCCCTCCACTTT.

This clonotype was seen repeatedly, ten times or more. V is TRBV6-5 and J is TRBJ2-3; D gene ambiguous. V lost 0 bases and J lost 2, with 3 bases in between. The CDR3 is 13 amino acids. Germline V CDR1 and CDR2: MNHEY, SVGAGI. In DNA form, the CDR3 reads TGTGCCAGCAGTTACTCGTCCACAGATACGCAGTATTTT. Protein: CASSYSSTDTQYF.